Listed below are T cell receptor beta chains from one sample, sequenced in a study of multiple sclerosis patients with progressive multifocal leukoencephalopathy. The data were produced by immunoSEQ multiplex PCR, yet TCRdb's version contains in-frame clones alone and is incomplete. The sample lists about 30,000 clones, 80% to 95% seen once, with 1.9% in the top ten. Sample: PBMCs. The receptors derive from a man under 40 with multiple sclerosis. Both conserved end residues are part of each CDR3. The D gene is left open where the match is weak. Size tells how often a clone was seen (once, few, many) or the class of an expanded clone, and some rows leave it out.

j_call	d_call	v_call	clone_size	cdr3_nt	cdr3_aa
TRBJ1-1	-	TRBV10-2	-	TGCGCCAGCAGTAGGGGGTTGGAAGCTTTCTTT	CASSRGLEAFF
TRBJ2-2	-	TRBV9	-	TGTGCCAGCAGCGCCCACTGGGGGGCGCGGAACACCGGGGAGCTGTTTTTT	CASSAHWGARNTGELFF
TRBJ1-5	-	TRBV30	-	TGTGCCTGGAGTGGCCACAATCAGCCCCAGCATTTT	CAWSGHNQPQHF
TRBJ1-3	-	TRBV5-1	once	TGCGCCAGCAGCTTCGACGGGAGTTCTGGAAACACCATATATTTT	CASSFDGSSGNTIYF
TRBJ2-7	TRBD1	TRBV7-2	-	TGTGCCAGCAGCGCCGGGACAGGTTTCGAGCAGTACTTC	CASSAGTGFEQYF
TRBJ1-6	-	TRBV2	-	TGTGCCAGCAGTGACGGCAGCTCACCCCTCCACTTT	CASSDGSSPLHF
TRBJ2-1	-	TRBV30	-	TGTGCCTGGAGTGTAACCGATGAGCAGTTCTTC	CAWSVTDEQFF
TRBJ2-1	-	TRBV11-2	-	TGTGCCAGCAGACGCACTAGCCAGAATGAGCAGTTCTTC	CASRRTSQNEQFF
TRBJ1-5	-	TRBV2	-	TGTGCCAGCAGTGAGAGGGGAAATCAGCCCCAGCATTTT	CASSERGNQPQHF
TRBJ2-1	TRBD2	TRBV2	-	TGTGCCAGCAGTGAAAATGCGCTAGCGGGAACTTACTCCTACAATGAGCAGTTCTTC	CASSENALAGTYSYNEQFF
TRBJ2-3	-	TRBV7-7	-	TGTGCCAGCAGCCCCGGGACTCTCTTCACAGATACGCAGTATTTT	CASSPGTLFTDTQYF
TRBJ1-4	-	TRBV30	-	TGTGCCTGGAGTGTACGGGACGCGGCTAATGAAAAACTGTTTTTT	CAWSVRDAANEKLFF
TRBJ2-7	TRBD2	TRBV7-9	-	TGTGCCAGCAGCCCCCCCGGGACTAGCGCCCCTTCCTACGAGCAGTACTTC	CASSPPGTSAPSYEQYF
TRBJ2-2	-	TRBV14	-	TGTGCCAGCAGCCCAAGCTTCGGACCAGACACCGGGGAGCTGTTTTTT	CASSPSFGPDTGELFF
TRBJ1-4	TRBD1	TRBV6-1	-	TGTGCCAGCAGTGCAGGGGGCCCGAATGAAAAACTGTTTTTT	CASSAGGPNEKLFF
TRBJ1-4	-	TRBV18	once	TGTGCCAGCTCACCAAGTGGGGGGCCCGGTGAAAAACTGTTTTTT	CASSPSGGPGEKLFF
TRBJ2-2	-	TRBV14	-	TGTGCCAGCAGCCAAGATCTAGCCGCCGGGGAGCTGTTTTTT	CASSQDLAAGELFF
TRBJ1-3	TRBD1	TRBV5-1	-	TGCGCCAGCAGCTTCACGACAGGGGGATCTGGAAACACCATATATTTT	CASSFTTGGSGNTIYF
TRBJ2-1	-	TRBV13	-	TGTGCCAGCAGCCCCTCTAGTATTGAGCAGTTCTTC	CASSPSSIEQFF
TRBJ1-1	-	TRBV15	-	TGTGCCACCAGTACGGGACATGAGAACACTGAAGCTTTCTTT	CATSTGHENTEAFF
TRBJ1-1	TRBD1	TRBV7-9	-	TGTGCCAGCACCGACCTCAGGGGGTCCCTGGAAGCTTTCTTT	CASTDLRGSLEAFF
TRBJ2-2	-	TRBV10-1	-	TGCGCCAGTTCTGTACAGGGAGCCACCGGGGAGCTGTTTTTT	CASSVQGATGELFF
TRBJ2-2	TRBD2	TRBV7-8	-	TGTGCCAGCAGCTTAAGCGGGGGGCAGACCGGGGAGCTGTTTTTT	CASSLSGGQTGELFF
TRBJ2-7	-	TRBV15	-	TGTGCCACCAGCAGAGATGGGTCTGACGAGCAGTACTTC	CATSRDGSDEQYF
TRBJ1-1	-	TRBV30	-	TGTGCCTGGAGACGCACTGAAGCTTTCTTT	CAWRRTEAFF
TRBJ2-1	TRBD2	TRBV7-2	-	TGTGCCAGCAGCTTAACGACTAGCGGGAGAGGTGAGCAGTTCTTC	CASSLTTSGRGEQFF
TRBJ2-3	-	TRBV7-6	-	TGTGCCAGCAGCGAACTCACAGATACGCAGTATTTT	CASSELTDTQYF
TRBJ1-1	TRBD1	TRBV19	-	TGTGCCAGTTCGACAGGGGTTGGCACTGAAGCTTTCTTT	CASSTGVGTEAFF
TRBJ1-1	-	TRBV7-9	-	TGTGCCAGCAGCACGGGCACTGAAGCTTTCTTT	CASSTGTEAFF
TRBJ1-5	-	TRBV6-5	-	TGTGCCAGCAGTTACCGGGGGAAAAATCAGCCCCAGCATTTT	CASSYRGKNQPQHF
TRBJ1-5	-	TRBV6-5	-	TGTGCCAGCAGTTATAGTCAGACTCCACAGCCCCAGCATTTT	CASSYSQTPQPQHF
TRBJ2-7	-	TRBV6-5	once	TGTGCCAGCAGCCTCCGGCCGAGGACGGTAAACGAGCAGTACTTC	CASSLRPRTVNEQYF
TRBJ1-1	TRBD1	TRBV27	-	TGTGCCAGCAGTTTGGACAGGGTCACTGAAGCTTTCTTT	CASSLDRVTEAFF
TRBJ2-3	TRBD1	TRBV19	-	TGTGCCAGTTCAAACCGGGACAGGGGGGCGGGTAGCACAGATACGCAGTATTTT	CASSNRDRGAGSTDTQYF
TRBJ1-1	TRBD1	TRBV15	-	TGTGCCACCAGCGGGGGACAGACGAACACTGAAGCTTTCTTT	CATSGGQTNTEAFF
TRBJ1-2	TRBD1	TRBV15	-	TGTGCCACCAGCAGGGGACAGGGGGATGATGGCTACGCCTTC	CATSRGQGDDGYAF
TRBJ2-5	-	TRBV7-2	-	TGTGCCAGCAGCTTAGTCCCGTCGGAGATTGGGACCCAGTACTTC	CASSLVPSEIGTQYF
TRBJ2-2	TRBD2	TRBV9	-	TGTGCCAGCAGCGTACTAGCGGAGAACACCGGGGAGCTGTTTTTT	CASSVLAENTGELFF
TRBJ1-5	-	TRBV19	-	TGTGCCATTGGCCAACGGATCAATCAGCCCCAGCATTTT	CAIGQRINQPQHF
TRBJ2-1	TRBD2	TRBV19	-	TGTGCCAGTAGTTCGGCGGGGGCCTACAATGAGCAGTTCTTC	CASSSAGAYNEQFF
TRBJ2-3	TRBD2	TRBV4-2	few	TGTGCCAGCAGCCCCCGGACTAGCGGGAGGGCTCATACGCAGTATTTT	CASSPRTSGRAHTQYF
TRBJ2-2	-	TRBV27	-	TGTGCCAGCAGTTACCCTGGAACCGGGGAGCTGTTTTTT	CASSYPGTGELFF
TRBJ1-1	-	TRBV30	once	TGTGCCTGGAGACAAGGGTCGCAAGTAAGCCGGGAGTTCTTT	CAWRQGSQVSREFF
TRBJ2-7	-	TRBV6-1	-	TGTGCCGGAGTTAAACCGGTCTACGAGCAGTACTTC	CAGVKPVYEQYF
TRBJ1-4	-	TRBV27	-	TGTGCCAGCAGGAGTCTAGGGACTAATGAAAAACTGTTTTTT	CASRSLGTNEKLFF
TRBJ1-5	-	TRBV30	-	TGTGCCTGGAGTCATGACAGCAGCAATCAGCCCCAGCATTTT	CAWSHDSSNQPQHF
TRBJ2-7	-	TRBV5-1	-	TGCGCCAGCAGCTCAGTTCGGGACGAGCAGTACTTC	CASSSVRDEQYF
TRBJ1-3	-	TRBV11-3	-	TGTGCCAGCAGCAGCCAGGGCAGGCACACCATATATTTT	CASSSQGRHTIYF
TRBJ2-2	TRBD2	TRBV4-1	-	TGCGCCAGCAGCCGAGGACTAGCGGGGAACACCGGGGAGCTGTTTTTT	CASSRGLAGNTGELFF
TRBJ2-4	TRBD1	TRBV11-2	-	TGTGCCAGCAGCTGGGACAGGGGGGCCAAAAACATTCAGTACTTC	CASSWDRGAKNIQYF
TRBJ1-6	-	TRBV10-3	-	TGTGCCATCAGTGAAGGGAATTCACCCCTCCACTTT	CAISEGNSPLHF
TRBJ1-2	-	TRBV29-1	-	TGCAGCGTTGATGTCACCCCAACGATAAGTGTGGAAAAAGACTATGGCTACACCTTC	CSVDVTPTISVEKDYGYTF
TRBJ1-4	-	TRBV7-9	few	TGTGCCAGCAGCTTATGGGGGGAAGAAAAACTGTTTTTT	CASSLWGEEKLFF
TRBJ1-5	-	TRBV12-5	-	TGTGCTAGTGGTTTAGCCGGGGCAGGATTCCATCAGCCCCAGCATTTT	CASGLAGAGFHQPQHF
TRBJ2-1	-	TRBV10-3	-	TGTGCCATCAGCCCTAGACAGATCAATGAGCAGTTCTTC	CAISPRQINEQFF